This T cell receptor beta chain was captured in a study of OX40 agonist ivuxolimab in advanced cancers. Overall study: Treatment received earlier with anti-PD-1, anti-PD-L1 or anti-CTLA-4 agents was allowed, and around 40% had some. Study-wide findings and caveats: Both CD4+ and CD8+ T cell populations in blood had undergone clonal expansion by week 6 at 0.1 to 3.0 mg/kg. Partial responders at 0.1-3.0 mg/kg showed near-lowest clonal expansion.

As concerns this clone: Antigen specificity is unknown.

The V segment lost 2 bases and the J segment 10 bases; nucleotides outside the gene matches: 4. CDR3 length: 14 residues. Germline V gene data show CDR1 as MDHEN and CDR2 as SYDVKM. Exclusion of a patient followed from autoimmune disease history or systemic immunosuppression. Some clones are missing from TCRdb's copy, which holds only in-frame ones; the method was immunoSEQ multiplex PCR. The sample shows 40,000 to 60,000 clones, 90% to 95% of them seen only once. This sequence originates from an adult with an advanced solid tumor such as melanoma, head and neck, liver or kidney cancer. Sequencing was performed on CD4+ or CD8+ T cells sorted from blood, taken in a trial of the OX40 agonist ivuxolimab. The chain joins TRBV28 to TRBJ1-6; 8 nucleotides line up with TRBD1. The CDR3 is CASSLNRGGSPLHF. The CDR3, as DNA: TGTGCCAGCAGTTTAAACAGGGGGGGATCACCCCTCCACTTT.